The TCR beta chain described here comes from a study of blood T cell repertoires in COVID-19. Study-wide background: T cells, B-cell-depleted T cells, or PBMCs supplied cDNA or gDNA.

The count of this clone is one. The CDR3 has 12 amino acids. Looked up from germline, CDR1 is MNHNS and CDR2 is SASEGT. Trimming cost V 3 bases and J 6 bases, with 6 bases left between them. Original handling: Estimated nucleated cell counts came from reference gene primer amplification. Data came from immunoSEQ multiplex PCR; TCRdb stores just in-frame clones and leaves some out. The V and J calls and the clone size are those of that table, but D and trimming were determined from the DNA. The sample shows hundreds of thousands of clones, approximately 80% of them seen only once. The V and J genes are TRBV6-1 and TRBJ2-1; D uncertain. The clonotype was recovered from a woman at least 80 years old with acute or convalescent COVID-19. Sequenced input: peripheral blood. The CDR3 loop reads CASSEAGNEQFF. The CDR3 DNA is TGTGCCAGCAGTGAGGCTGGCAATGAGCAGTTCTTC.